This T cell receptor (beta chain) was identified in a study of neoadjuvant anti-PD-1 for oral cavity cancer. Generated by immunoSEQ multiplex PCR, the TCRdb table keeps only in-frame clones and is missing some. The sample records more than 10,000 clones, about three fifths being singletons. Germline V gene sequence: CDR1 SGDLS, CDR2 YYNGEE. The CDR3 contains 14 residues. The ends were cut back, 0 bases at V and 8 bases at J, with 12 bases in the middle. The chain combines TRBV9 with TRBJ1-3; D perhaps matches TRBD1 (5 bases). The sequenced sample was PBMCs, obtained before nivolumab (anti-PD-1) treatment. The receptor's source is a person between 40 and 85 years old with oral cavity squamous cell carcinoma. The CDR3 sequence: CASSVGQGGDTIYF. CDR3 nucleotide sequence: TGTGCCAGCAGCGTAGGCCAGGGAGGGGACACCATATATTTT.